This T cell receptor (beta chain) was sequenced during a study of cytomegalovirus exposure and HLA in healthy donors. General study results and limits: Overall, roughly 170 TCR beta chains were annotated as cytomegalovirus-associated.

For this clone: Antigen: not known.

PCR amplification relied on 60 Vbeta primers (plus 13 Jbeta primers). Assay: immunoSEQ multiplex PCR; the TCRdb copy retains only in-frame clones and omits some. The sample yields more than 90,000 clones, about 74% seen once. The receptor's source is a man aged 25-40 years in good health and CMV-seropositive. Material for sequencing was PBMCs.

The CDR3, as DNA: TGTGCCAGCAGTAAGGGGGCCGGGGATACGCAGTATTTT. Protein: CASSKGAGDTQYF. The rearrangement uses TRBV6-1 and TRBJ2-3, with 7 positions matching TRBD1. CDR1 and CDR2 (germline): MNHNS, SASEGT. V was pared by 5 bases and J by 6 bases, with 5 bases of the junction left unmatched. The CDR3 extends over 13 amino acids.